These 8 T cell receptor beta chains came from one sample sequenced in a study of tumor-infiltrating lymphocytes in primary liver carcinoma. Synthesis of TCR beta cDNA was carried out from 450 to 650 ng total RNA with a constant-region primer. Slightly modified ARM-PCR with three nested multiplex PCR rounds yielded TCR beta libraries. With TRBV1-TRBV30 forward primers and a C-beta reverse primer, the first two PCR rounds were run for 9 to 10 cycles each. A single record per CDR3 protein comes from TCRdb applying MiXCR to the multiplex PCR reads. The data hold under 85,000 distinct CDR3 sequences, with around 70% observed a single time. The roughly 19-32 mg bulk tissue piece was not sorted before simultaneous RNA and DNA extraction. Sequenced: liver tumor tissue from sampling region 1. Subset reported: tumor region T1, superior pole. All receptors come from a man aged 35 to 55 with primary liver carcinoma and hepatitis B virus infection.

The table lists this clonotype with a count of one. This CDR3 is missing its conserved last phenylalanine or tryptophan, likely due to a read error. DNA for the CDR3: TGTGCCAGCAGCAAATCCCGAGGGGGGGCTTGTTCACTCCTCCACTCT. Protein: CASSKSRGGACSLLHS. The chain is built from TRBV4-2 and TRBJ1-6; D might be TRBD1 (6 bases). Germline loops: CDR1 LGHNA, CDR2 YNFKEQ. The CDR3 has 16 amino acids.

This clonotype was seen a few times. J is TRBJ1-4 and V is TRBV20-1, with D hard to call. The germline V gene has CDR1 DFQATT and CDR2 SNEGSKA (reference sequence). Trimming took 3 bases from V and 6 from J, leaving 14 bases between them. The CDR3 is made up of 14 amino acids. The CDR3 DNA follows: TGCAGTGCTAGTACGCCCGATGGGGATGAAAAACTGTTTTTT. It translates to CSASTPDGDEKLFF.

About this clonotype itself: This likely comes from a read error, as the CDR3 has no conserved phenylalanine or tryptophan at its end. This chain connects TRBV6-6 to TRBJ1-6, with D tentatively TRBD1 (6 bases). The CDR3 is 17 amino acids. Germline V CDR1 and CDR2: MNHNY, SVGAGI (reference sequence). CDR3 protein: CANSYEREGGYNSPLHS. CDR3 coding DNA: TGTGCCAACAGTTACGAACGAGAGGGGGGGTATAATTCACCCCTCCACTCT.

About this clonotype itself: A read error is likely, as this CDR3 ends without the conserved phenylalanine or tryptophan. The J gene is TRBJ2-7, the V gene TRBV11-2, with 7 bases fitting TRBD2. Germline V gives CDR1 SGHAT, CDR2 FQNNGV. CDR3 length: 14 residues. CDR3 coding DNA: TGTGCCAGTAGCCCTTCGACTAGCACCTACGGGCAGTACATC. Amino acids: CASSPSTSTYGQYI.

For this clonotype: The CDR3 does not end in the conserved phenylalanine or tryptophan, so this is likely a read error. No DNA is shown, since the ends of the CDR3 on it are uncertain; the CDR3 is the one TCRdb lists. V gene TRBV11-2 combines with J gene TRBJ2-1; TRBD1 was called by the table and not checked on the DNA. The CDR3 has 12 residues if both end residues are counted. Germline CDR1 reads SGHAT; CDR2 reads FQNNGV. The CDR3 loop reads CASSSWPILGFI.

Note on this clonotype: A junction boundary mismatches the germline segment, possibly from a read error. This chain uses TRBV7-9 with TRBJ2-5; the D gene is possibly TRBD1 (6 bases). This CDR3 is 13 amino acids long. Germline CDR1 and CDR2: SEHNR and FQNEAQ (reference sequence). The CDR3 sequence: CASVQGVGETRYF. The CDR3 DNA is TGTGCCAGCGTACAGGGAGTGGGAGAGACCCGGTACTTT.

Note on this clonotype: The junction does not match germline at one end; this may be a read error. The chain is built from TRBV6-6 and TRBJ2-7; possible D gene TRBD2, 5 bases. CDR1 and CDR2 (germline): MNHNY, SVGAGI (reference sequence). The length of the CDR3 is 14 residues. This CDR3 is CVSSYALAGGEQYF. The CDR3 bases are TGTGTCAGCAGTTATGCACTGGCGGGTGGTGAGCAGTACTTC.

This clonotype was seen repeatedly, ten times or more. The rearrangement uses TRBV5-4 and TRBJ1-2; 7 bases agree with TRBD1. Trimming at V came to 10 bases and at J to 6 bases, leaving 12 bases not matched to a gene. The CDR3 spans 13 residues. Germline-derived CDR1 and CDR2 are SGHNT and YYREEE (reference sequence). The CDR3 loop is CACRGGQSDGYTF. As DNA, the CDR3 is TGTGCCTGCCGAGGGGGACAGTCGGATGGCTACACCTTC.